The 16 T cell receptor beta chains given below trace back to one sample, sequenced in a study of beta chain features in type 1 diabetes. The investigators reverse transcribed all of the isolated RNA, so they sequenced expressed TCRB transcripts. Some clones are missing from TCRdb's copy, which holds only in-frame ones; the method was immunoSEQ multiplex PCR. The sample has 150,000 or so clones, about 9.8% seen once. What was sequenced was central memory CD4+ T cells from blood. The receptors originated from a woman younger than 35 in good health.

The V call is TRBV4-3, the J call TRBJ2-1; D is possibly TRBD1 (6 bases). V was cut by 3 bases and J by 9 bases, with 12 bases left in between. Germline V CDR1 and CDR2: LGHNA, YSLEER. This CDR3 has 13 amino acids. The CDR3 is CASSHTQGSEQFF. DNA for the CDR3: TGCGCCAGCAGCCACACACAGGGAAGTGAGCAGTTCTTC.

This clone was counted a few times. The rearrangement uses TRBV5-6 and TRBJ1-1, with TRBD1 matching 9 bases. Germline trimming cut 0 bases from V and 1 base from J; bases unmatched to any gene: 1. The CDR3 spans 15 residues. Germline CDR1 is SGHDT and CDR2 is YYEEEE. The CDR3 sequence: CASSLGDRENTEAFF. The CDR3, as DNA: TGTGCCAGCAGCTTGGGGGACAGGGAGAACACTGAAGCTTTCTTT.

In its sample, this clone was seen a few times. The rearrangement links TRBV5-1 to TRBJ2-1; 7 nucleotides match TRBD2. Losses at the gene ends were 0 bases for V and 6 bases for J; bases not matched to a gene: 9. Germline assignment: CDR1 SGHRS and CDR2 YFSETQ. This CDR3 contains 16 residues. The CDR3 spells CASSLGNSGGSNEQFF. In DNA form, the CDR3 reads TGCGCCAGCAGCTTGGGCAACTCGGGAGGCTCCAATGAGCAGTTCTTC.

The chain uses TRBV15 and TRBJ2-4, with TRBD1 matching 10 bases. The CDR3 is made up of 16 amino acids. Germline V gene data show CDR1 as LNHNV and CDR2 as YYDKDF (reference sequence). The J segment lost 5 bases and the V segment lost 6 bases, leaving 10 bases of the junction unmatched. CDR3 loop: CATSPPRGTGENIQYF. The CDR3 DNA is TGTGCCACCAGTCCGCCGAGGGGGACAGGGGAAAACATTCAGTACTTC.

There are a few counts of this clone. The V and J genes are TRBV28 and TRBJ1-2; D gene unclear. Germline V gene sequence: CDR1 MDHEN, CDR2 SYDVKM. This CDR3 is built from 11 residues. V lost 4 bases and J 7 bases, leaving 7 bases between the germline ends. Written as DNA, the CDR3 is TGTGCCAGCAGTTATCCGTCTGGCTACACCTTC. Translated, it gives CASSYPSGYTF.

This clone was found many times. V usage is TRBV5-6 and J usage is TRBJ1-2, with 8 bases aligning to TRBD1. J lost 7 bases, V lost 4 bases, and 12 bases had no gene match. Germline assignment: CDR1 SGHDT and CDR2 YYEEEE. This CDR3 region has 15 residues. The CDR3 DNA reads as TGTGCCAGCAGCCCTGACAGGGGAAGGGAGGGTGGCTACACCTTC. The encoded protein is CASSPDRGREGGYTF.

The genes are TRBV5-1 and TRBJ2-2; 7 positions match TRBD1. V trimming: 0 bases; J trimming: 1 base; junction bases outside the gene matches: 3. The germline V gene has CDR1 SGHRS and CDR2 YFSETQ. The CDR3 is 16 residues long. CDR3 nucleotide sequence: TGCGCCAGCAGCTTGGCCGGGACAGTGAACACCGGGGAGCTGTTTTTT. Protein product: CASSLAGTVNTGELFF.

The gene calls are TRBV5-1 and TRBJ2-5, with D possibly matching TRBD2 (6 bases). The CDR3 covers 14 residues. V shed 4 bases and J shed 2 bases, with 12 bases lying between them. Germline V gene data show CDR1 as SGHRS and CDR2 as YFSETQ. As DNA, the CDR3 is TGCGCCAGCAGCCCGGACGGGAGTCAAGAGACCCAGTACTTC. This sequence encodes CASSPDGSQETQYF.

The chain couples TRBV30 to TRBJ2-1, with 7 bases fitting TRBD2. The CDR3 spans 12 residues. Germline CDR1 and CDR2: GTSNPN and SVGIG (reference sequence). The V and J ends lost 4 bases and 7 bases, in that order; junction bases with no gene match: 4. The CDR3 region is CAWKTSRNEQFF. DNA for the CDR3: TGTGCCTGGAAGACTAGCAGAAATGAGCAGTTCTTC. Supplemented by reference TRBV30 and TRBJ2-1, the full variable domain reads SQTIHQWPATLVQPVGSPLSLECTVEGTSNPNLYWYRQAAGRGLQLLFYSVGIGQISSEVPQNLSASRPQDRQFILSSKKLLLSDSGFYLCAWKTSRNEQFFGPGTRLTVL.

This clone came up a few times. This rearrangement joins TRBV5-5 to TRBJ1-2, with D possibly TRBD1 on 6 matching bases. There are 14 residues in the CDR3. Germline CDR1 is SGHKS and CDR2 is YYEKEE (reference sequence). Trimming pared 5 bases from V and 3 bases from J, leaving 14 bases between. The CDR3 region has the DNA TGTGCCAGCAGACCAGGGGAAGGGGACTATGGCTACACCTTC. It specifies CASRPGEGDYGYTF.

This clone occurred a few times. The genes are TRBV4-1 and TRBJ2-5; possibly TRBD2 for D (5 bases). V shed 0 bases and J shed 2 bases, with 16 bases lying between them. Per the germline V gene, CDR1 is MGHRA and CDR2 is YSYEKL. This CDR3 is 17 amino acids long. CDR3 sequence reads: CASSQDKGRPEQETQYF. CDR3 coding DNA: TGCGCCAGCAGCCAAGATAAAGGGAGACCAGAACAAGAGACCCAGTACTTC.

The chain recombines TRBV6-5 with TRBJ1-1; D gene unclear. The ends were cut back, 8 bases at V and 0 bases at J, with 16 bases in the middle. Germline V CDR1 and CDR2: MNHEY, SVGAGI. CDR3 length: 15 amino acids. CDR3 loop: CASHWSIFMNTEAFF. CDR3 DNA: TGTGCCAGCCACTGGTCGATTTTCATGAACACTGAAGCTTTCTTT.

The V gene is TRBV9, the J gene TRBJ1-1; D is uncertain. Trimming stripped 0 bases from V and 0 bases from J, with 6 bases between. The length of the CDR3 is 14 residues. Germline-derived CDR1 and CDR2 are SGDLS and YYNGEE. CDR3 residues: CASSVAGMNTEAFF. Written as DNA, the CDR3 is TGTGCCAGCAGCGTAGCGGGGATGAACACTGAAGCTTTCTTT.

DNA for the CDR3: TGTGCCAGCAGCTTAGAGGACAGGGGGCCAAATGAGCAGTTCTTC. This encodes CASSLEDRGPNEQFF. The chain uses TRBV7-2 and TRBJ2-1; TRBD1 matches at 11 bases. CDR1 and CDR2 (germline): SGHTA, FQGNSA. J was trimmed by 7 bases and V by 1 base; bases with no gene match: 3. This CDR3 has 15 amino acids.

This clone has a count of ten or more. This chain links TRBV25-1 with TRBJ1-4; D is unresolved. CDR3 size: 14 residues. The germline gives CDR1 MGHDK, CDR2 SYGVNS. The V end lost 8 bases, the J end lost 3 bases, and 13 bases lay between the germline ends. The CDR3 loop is CASSPSAANEKLFF. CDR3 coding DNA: TGTGCCAGCTCCCCCAGCGCGGCTAATGAAAAACTGTTTTTT.

The CDR3 reads CAWTIAGGPQDTQYF. Written as DNA, the CDR3 is TGTGCCTGGACCATAGCGGGGGGGCCGCAAGATACGCAGTATTTT. This chain uses TRBV30 with TRBJ2-3; 11 positions match TRBD2. Germline CDR1 GTSNPN, CDR2 SVGIG (reference sequence). The V segment lost 4 bases and the J segment 5 bases; nucleotides outside the gene matches: 8. The CDR3 is 15 residues long.